The 16 T cell receptor beta chains given below trace back to one sample, sequenced in a study of blood T cells in healthy people across ages. It was with a sample-barcoded 5' primer and a J-beta primer mix that a second PCR of about 6 to 12 cycles was run. One entry per CDR3 protein results from TCRdb running MiXCR on the 5' RACE reads. The sample shows approximately 1,000,000 distinct CDR3 sequences, under 55% of them seen only once. Sample: blood. The origin of the receptors is a woman aged 60-70 years in good health.

This clonotype was seen more than once but under ten times. This chain joins TRBV6-5 and TRBJ1-6; tentative D call: TRBD1 (6 bases). Germline loops: CDR1 MNHEY, CDR2 SVGAGI. V shed 1 base and J shed 5 bases, with 15 bases lying between them. CDR3 length: 17 residues. CDR3 sequence (DNA): TGTGCCAGCAGTTACTACCCTAGAAGGGGGGATAATTCACCCCTCCACTTT. The encoded protein is CASSYYPRRGDNSPLHF.

The chain couples TRBV28 to TRBJ2-6; a weak D match, TRBD1 (6 bases). Looked up from germline, CDR1 is MDHEN and CDR2 is SYDVKM. Deletions cut 6 bases from V and 3 bases from J, with 12 bases between. The CDR3 covers 15 residues. The CDR3 sequence is CASSRTGNGANVLTF. The CDR3 coding sequence is TGTGCCAGCAGCCGTACAGGGAATGGGGCCAACGTCCTGACTTTC.

This chain joins TRBV2 and TRBJ2-1, with 8 nucleotides matching TRBD2. Germline CDR1 and CDR2: SNHLY and FYNNEI. Trimming removed 3 bases from V and 6 bases from J; junction bases left unmatched: 10. The CDR3 is made up of 16 amino acids. CDR3 loop: CASSDPPGLGANEQFF. In DNA form, the CDR3 reads TGTGCCAGCAGTGACCCCCCGGGACTAGGGGCCAATGAGCAGTTCTTC. Full variable domain (missing parts from reference TRBV2 and TRBJ2-1): EPEVTQTPSHQVTQMGQEVILRCVPISNHLYFYWYRQILGQKVEFLVSFYNNEISEKSEIFDDQFSVERPDGSNFTLKIRSTKLEDSAMYFCASSDPPGLGANEQFFGPGTRLTVL.

The J gene is TRBJ1-5, the V gene TRBV12-5, with 8 bases matching TRBD1. CDR3 length: 15 residues. Germline CDR1 and CDR2: LGHNT and FRNRAP. V shed 5 bases and J 0 bases; nucleotides not matched to a gene: 3. CDR3 in amino acids: CASGPQGASNQPQHF. CDR3 nucleotide sequence: TGTGCTAGTGGTCCGCAGGGGGCTAGCAATCAGCCCCAGCATTTT.

The chain joins TRBV12-3 or TRBV12-4 to TRBJ2-7, with 8 bases fitting TRBD1. The CDR3 covers 14 residues. The J segment lost 3 bases and the V segment lost 2 bases, leaving 3 bases of the junction unmatched. CDR3 in DNA: TGTGCCAGCAGTTTACTGGACAGGGACTACGAGCAGTACTTC. It specifies CASSLLDRDYEQYF.

The chain recombines TRBV5-1 with TRBJ2-5; TRBD1 matches 8 bases. Germline trimming cut 0 bases from V and 3 bases from J; bases unmatched to any gene: 7. CDR1 and CDR2 from the germline V gene are SGHRS and YFSETQ. The CDR3 consists of 16 residues. In nucleotides, the CDR3 is TGCGCCAGCAGCTTGGGACTCAGGGGGCTTGAAGAGACCCAGTACTTC. The encoded protein is CASSLGLRGLEETQYF.

In this sample, this clonotype turned up a few times. V and J are TRBV20-1 and TRBJ2-1; D not certain. The V and J ends lost 1 base and 6 bases respectively, with 16 bases between them. The CDR3 loop spans 15 amino acids. Per the germline V gene, CDR1 is DFQATT and CDR2 is SNEGSKA (reference sequence). CDR3 in DNA: TGCAGTGCTAGAGGTCGCAGTGGGCTACTCAATGAGCAGTTCTTC. Translating gives CSARGRSGLLNEQFF.

The V gene is TRBV12-3 or TRBV12-4, the J gene TRBJ1-6; the D gene is possibly TRBD1 (6 bases). V was shortened by 1 base and J by 11 bases, with 9 bases between the two germline ends. The CDR3 loop spans 13 amino acids. CDR3 sequence: CASSLGTGTPLHF. DNA for the CDR3: TGTGCCAGCAGTTTAGGTACAGGGACACCCCTCCACTTT.

This clonotype was found a few times. The chain links TRBV5-4 to TRBJ2-5; D assignment may be TRBD1 or TRBD2 (5 bases each). CDR3 size: 15 residues. V was clipped by 4 bases and J by 4 bases, with 17 bases between them. CDR1 SGHNT and CDR2 YYREEE come from the germline V gene (reference sequence). CDR3 sequence: CASSAQRGEGETQYF. CDR3 nucleotides: TGTGCCAGCAGCGCGCAGAGGGGAGAGGGAGAGACCCAGTACTTC.

J is TRBJ2-3 and V is TRBV28, with no clear D. V lost 2 bases and J lost 5, with 23 bases in between. The CDR3 sequence is 18 residues long. Germline V gives CDR1 MDHEN, CDR2 SYDVKM. CDR3 protein: CASSLPSLAPAGGDTQYF. The CDR3 DNA reads as TGTGCCAGCAGTTTACCGTCGTTAGCTCCGGCTGGCGGAGATACGCAGTATTTT.

V is TRBV9 and J is TRBJ2-3; TRBD1 matches 8 bases. The CDR3 sequence is 16 residues long. Germline V CDR1 and CDR2: SGDLS, YYNGEE. V dropped 5 bases and J dropped 2; count of bases not matched to a gene: 10. CDR3 bases: TGTGCCAGCAGTAAACAGGGGGTCGACCTCACAGATACGCAGTATTTT. Protein sequence: CASSKQGVDLTDTQYF.

This chain joins TRBV19 and TRBJ2-5, with 7 bases aligning to TRBD2. The trim removed 3 bases at V and 11 bases at J, leaving 6 bases unmatched. CDR1 is LNHDA, CDR2 SQIVND, per germline (reference sequence). The CDR3 has 12 residues. The CDR3 nucleotides read TGTGCCAGTAGTATGCGGGGGAATGAGCAGTACTTC. Residues: CASSMRGNEQYF.

The DNA for the CDR3 is TGTGCCAGCAGCCTCGGGACAGTTATTACTATGAACACTGAAGCTTTCTTT. Protein: CASSLGTVITMNTEAFF. J is TRBJ1-1 and V is TRBV12-3 or TRBV12-4; 7 bases match TRBD1. CDR3 size: 17 residues. After removal of 6 bases from V and 0 bases from J, the junction contained 13 bases not matched to a gene.

The rearrangement links TRBV4-1 to TRBJ2-7; 7 nucleotides align to TRBD1. The germline V gene has CDR1 MGHRA and CDR2 YSYEKL. V was clipped by 4 bases and J by 1 base; unmatched bases: 7. The CDR3 consists of 15 residues. The CDR3 region is CASSPTGVRSYEQYF. In DNA, the CDR3 is TGCGCCAGCAGCCCAACAGGGGTTAGGTCCTACGAGCAGTACTTC.

V is TRBV20-1 and J is TRBJ2-2; unclear D gene. Germline V gene sequence: CDR1 DFQATT, CDR2 SNEGSKA (reference sequence). V dropped 1 base and J dropped 5 bases, with 11 bases sitting between them. The CDR3 length is 14 residues. CDR3: CSARVGGPTGELFF. In DNA, the CDR3 is TGCAGTGCTAGAGTCGGCGGTCCGACCGGGGAGCTGTTTTTT.

The rearrangement joins TRBV18 to TRBJ2-3, with TRBD1 as a possible D gene (6 bases). Germline CDR1 reads KGHSH; CDR2 reads LQKENI. The CDR3 consists of 18 residues. Trimming took off 3 bases at V and 1 base at J, with 20 bases between the two ends. The chain's CDR3 is CASSPPTGMGLGTDTQYF. CDR3 coding DNA: TGTGCCAGCTCACCCCCCACAGGGATGGGGCTAGGCACAGATACGCAGTATTTT.